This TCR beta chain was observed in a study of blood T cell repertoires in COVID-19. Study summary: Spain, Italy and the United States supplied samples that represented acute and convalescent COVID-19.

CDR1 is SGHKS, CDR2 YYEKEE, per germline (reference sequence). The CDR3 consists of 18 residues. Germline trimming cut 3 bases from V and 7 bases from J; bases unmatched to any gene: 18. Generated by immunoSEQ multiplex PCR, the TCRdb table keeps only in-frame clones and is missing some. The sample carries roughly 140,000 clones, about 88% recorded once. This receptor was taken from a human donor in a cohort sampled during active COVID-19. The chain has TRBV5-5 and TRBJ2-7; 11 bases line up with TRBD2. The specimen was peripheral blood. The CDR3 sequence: CASSSTSGSMGISWEQYF. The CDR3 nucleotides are TGTGCCAGCAGCTCTACTAGCGGGAGTATGGGGATTTCCTGGGAGCAGTACTTC.